Shown below are 30 T cell receptor beta chains from a single sample sequenced in a study of T cells in women clearing cervical HPV infection (dated by TCRdb to 2016 to 2019). Library preparation used the immunoSEQ multiplex PCR assay. The table was pulled from immuneACCESS by TCRdb, which kept in-frame rearrangements only. Such tables lose some clones; where checked, under half of the loss comes from unresolved V genes, and the rest has no known cause. Per the sample table, the count is more than 20,000 clones. 9.5% to 10% of the sample belongs to the ten largest clones. Sequencing was carried out using blood buffy coat. These receptors were obtained from a woman aged 18 to 75 with a cervical HPV16 infection that either progressed to CIN3+ or cleared (not recorded which).

CDR3 in amino acids: CSVEDAGAGWMQTQYF. The CDR3 bases that were read are TGCAGCGTTGAAGATGCCGGAGCGGGGTGGATGCAGACG. The V gene is TRBV29-1, the J gene TRBJ2-3; 7 nucleotides line up with TRBD2. Read sequence stops 3 residues before the CDR3 end, and the germline J gene provides the missing end. The CDR3 extends over 16 amino acids. Germline V gene sequence: CDR1 SQVTM, CDR2 ANQGSEA.

To note about this clone: The read terminates 3 residues ahead of where the CDR3 ends, so the germline J gene completes it. This chain joins TRBV29-1 and TRBJ1-1; D possibly corresponds to TRBD1 (6 bases). V was trimmed by 6 bases and J by 0 bases, leaving 17 bases between them. CDR1 and CDR2 (germline): SQVTM, ANQGSEA. The CDR3 is 15 amino acids. CDR3 loop: CSVQQGWGMNTEAFF. CDR3 DNA, as far as it was read: TGCAGCGTGCAACAGGGATGGGGGATGAACACTGAA.

As for this clone: The read terminates 3 residues before the CDR3 end, so the remaining end is supplied by the germline J gene. The V call is TRBV19, the J call TRBJ2-5; 8 bases align to TRBD1. Germline CDR1 reads LNHDA; CDR2 reads SQIVND (reference sequence). This CDR3 spans 16 amino acids. J gave up 5 bases and V 3 bases, and 11 bases lay outside the gene matches. The CDR3 is CASSIRDRPTWETQYF. The covered CDR3 bases are TGTGCCAGTAGTATCCGGGACAGGCCCACGTGGGAGACC.

As regards this clone: The read stops 3 residues short of the end of the CDR3; the missing end is completed from the germline J gene. The chain carries TRBV14 and TRBJ1-1; a weak D match, TRBD1 (5 bases). The CDR3 spans 14 residues. From germline, CDR1 is SGHDN and CDR2 FVKESK. V was trimmed by 1 base and J by 6 bases, leaving 12 bases between them. CDR3 bases read: TGTGCCAGCAGCCAAGGGCGGTGGGGCTCTGAA. Translated, it gives CASSQGRWGSE. The entire CDR3 sequence reads CASSQGRWGSEAFF.

CDR3 bases read: TGCAGCGGTACAGGGAGTGTCGCTGAA. It encodes CSGTGSVAE. The full-length CDR3 reads as CSGTGSVAEAFF. The V gene is TRBV29-1, the J gene TRBJ1-1, with D perhaps TRBD1 (6 bases). Sequencing ends 3 residues short of the CDR3 end; the germline J gene provides the rest. CDR3 length: 12 residues. Germline CDR1 is SQVTM and CDR2 is ANQGSEA. V lost 7 bases and J 6 bases, leaving 15 bases between the germline ends.

Remarks on this clone: Read sequence stops 3 residues before the CDR3 end, and the germline J gene provides the missing end. The rearrangement uses TRBV5-1 and TRBJ2-5; D is possibly TRBD1 (6 bases). In germline, CDR1 is SGHRS, CDR2 YFSETQ. The V end was cut by 4 bases, the J end by 3 bases, with 19 bases between. The CDR3 totals 16 residues. CDR3 loop: CASSPDSLKGKETQYF. CDR3 DNA (partial): TGCGCCAGCAGCCCGGACAGTCTTAAGGGAAAAGAGACC.

In the case of this clone: The read ends 3 residues shy of where the CDR3 ends; the end is completed using the germline J gene. The chain combines TRBV3-1 (or the pseudogene TRBV3-2) with TRBJ1-6, with a tentative D call TRBD1 (6 bases). Germline CDR1 and CDR2: LGHDT and YNNKEL (reference sequence). V lost 4 bases to trimming and J lost 8 bases, with 15 bases between them. The CDR3 contains 15 residues. CDR3 sequence: CASSPSTGTDSPLHF. The part of the CDR3 DNA that was read is TGTGCCAGCAGCCCTAGCACAGGGACGGATTCACCC.

This clone ranks as medium-sized (0.01 to 0.1%) in terms of frequency. The observed sequence ends 3 residues before the CDR3 terminus, with the missing tail filled in from the germline J gene. The chain joins TRBV18 to TRBJ2-7; 8 positions agree with TRBD1. The CDR3 runs 14 residues. V was pared by 3 bases and J by 5 bases, with 6 bases of the junction left unmatched. Germline V CDR1 and CDR2: KGHSH, LQKENI. The covered CDR3 bases are TGTGCCAGCTCACCTCAGACAGGGGAGAACGAG. It yields the protein CASSPQTGENE. The CDR3, in full, reads CASSPQTGENEQYF.

A remark on this clone: The read ends 3 residues early relative to the CDR3; the germline J gene fills the gap. This chain uses TRBV7-9 with TRBJ2-1; tentatively, D is TRBD1 (6 bases). The germline CDR1 and CDR2 sequences are SEHNR and FQNEAQ (reference sequence). CDR3 length: 14 residues. Between the trimmed V and J ends, which lost 5 bases and 2 bases, there was a span of 10 bases. Incomplete CDR3 DNA: TGTGCCAGCAGCGTTACAGGGACCTACAATGAG. Protein product: CASSVTGTYNE. From start to end, the CDR3 is CASSVTGTYNEQFF.

Incomplete CDR3 DNA: TGTGCCAGCAGCTTCGGCAGGGAGGGCCTCTACGAG. Encoded protein: CASSFGREGLYE. The entire CDR3 sequence reads CASSFGREGLYEQYF. The chain employs TRBV11-2 and TRBJ2-7; TRBD2 agrees at 7 bases. The missing CDR3 end, 3 residues past where the read stops, is filled in from the germline J gene. The V gene end was trimmed by 3 bases and the J gene end by 3 bases; junction bases not matched to a gene: 8. CDR3 size: 15 residues. Germline V gene lookup returns CDR1 SGHAT and CDR2 FQNNGV.

On this clone itself: The read ends 3 residues shy of where the CDR3 ends; the end is completed using the germline J gene. V is TRBV20-1 and J is TRBJ2-2; D perhaps matches TRBD2 (6 bases). Germline loops: CDR1 DFQATT, CDR2 SNEGSKA (reference sequence). This CDR3 has 11 amino acids. Trimming removed 7 bases at V and 7 bases at J, with 10 bases between. The sequenced CDR3 bases are TGCAGTGAACTAGCCAACGGGGAG. Translation: CSELANGE. The whole CDR3 sequence is CSELANGELFF.

About this clone itself: The sequence runs out 3 residues before the end of the CDR3; the remainder is reconstructed from the germline J gene. The genes are TRBV19 and TRBJ1-2; D remains ambiguous. The CDR3 sequence is 15 residues long. V gave up 5 bases and J gave up 6 bases, with 19 bases separating them. Germline V gives CDR1 LNHDA, CDR2 SQIVND (reference sequence). The CDR3 region is CASSLRPGGGDGYTF. The sequenced CDR3 bases are TGTGCCAGTAGTCTTCGACCGGGAGGCGGGGATGGC.

This clone is identified as medium-sized from frequency. The read comes to an end 3 residues before the CDR3 does, leaving the germline J gene to fill in the end. V and J are TRBV6-2 or TRBV6-3 and TRBJ2-1; D gene unclear. CDR3 size: 15 residues. Trimming removed 4 bases from V and 3 bases from J, with 13 bases in between. Germline V gene lookup returns CDR1 MNHEY and CDR2 SVGEGT. Incomplete CDR3 DNA: TGTGCCAGCAGTTCCCTAGACGTACTCTACAATGAG. Amino acids: CASSSLDVLYNE. The whole CDR3 protein is CASSSLDVLYNEQFF.

Comment on this clone: The read stops 3 residues short of the end of the CDR3; the missing end is completed from the germline J gene. The V and J genes are TRBV7-9 and TRBJ2-4; 7 bases map to TRBD1. Germline V CDR1 and CDR2: SEHNR, FQNEAQ (reference sequence). The CDR3 totals 14 residues. The CDR3 here is CASSSWTGYYGQYF. The CDR3 DNA, read in part, is TGTGCCAGCAGCTCCTGGACAGGATACTATGGT.

This CDR3 reads CSVRDGYTF. The DNA read from the CDR3 is TGCAGCGTAAGGGATGGC. The chain couples TRBV29-1 to TRBJ1-2; the D is unclear. The CDR3 end is not reached by the read, which stops 3 residues before it; the germline J gene fills it in. Germline-derived CDR1 and CDR2 are SQVTM and ANQGSEA. The CDR3 is 9 residues long. The V end lost 6 bases, the J end lost 6 bases, and 5 bases lay between the germline ends.

The sequenced CDR3 bases are TGTGCCAGTAGTATACTGGGGGGGAATGAG. Translating it yields CASSILGGNE. The entire CDR3 is CASSILGGNEQFF. This chain links TRBV19 with TRBJ2-1, with 7 positions matching TRBD2. The read gets to within 3 residues of the CDR3 end, and the germline J gene fills in the rest. V gave up 2 bases and J gave up 7 bases; unmatched junction bases: 2. The CDR3 loop spans 13 amino acids. In germline, CDR1 is LNHDA, CDR2 SQIVND (reference sequence).

CDR3 DNA, as far as it was read: TGTGCCAGTAGTATAGGGGGCGGGGGAAGTTTAAATGAG. It encodes CASSIGGGGSLNE. The complete CDR3 reads CASSIGGGGSLNEQFF. The V call is TRBV19, the J call TRBJ2-1, with 7 bases lining up with TRBD2. The observed sequence ends 3 residues before the CDR3 terminus, with the missing tail filled in from the germline J gene. Germline trimming cut 1 base from V and 7 bases from J; bases unmatched to any gene: 10. Germline V gene lookup returns CDR1 LNHDA and CDR2 SQIVND (reference sequence). The CDR3 is made up of 16 amino acids.

Regarding this clone: With the read ending 3 residues before the CDR3 end, the germline J gene is used to fill in that end. The chain has TRBV5-1 and TRBJ1-1; maybe TRBD1 (6 bases). Germline CDR1 is SGHRS and CDR2 is YFSETQ. V lost 1 base, J lost 3 bases, and 13 bases lay in between. The CDR3 has 15 residues. Incomplete CDR3 DNA: TGCGCCAGCAGCTTGTCTCAGGGGCGGCACACTGAA. Amino acid sequence: CASSLSQGRHTE. The CDR3 as a whole reads CASSLSQGRHTEAFF.

Points on this clone: The sequenced fragment ends 3 residues before the CDR3 boundary, so the rest is inferred from the germline J gene. The V gene is TRBV7-6, the J gene TRBJ2-3; perhaps TRBD2 as D (5 bases). Trimming shortened V by 4 bases and J by 2 bases, and 16 bases separated the two germline ends. CDR1 SGHVS and CDR2 FNYEAQ come from the germline V gene. The CDR3 is made up of 16 amino acids. The part of the CDR3 DNA that was read is TGTGCCAGCAGCTCCGATTCGAGGGCTGACACAGATACG. This codes for CASSSDSRADTDT. The whole CDR3 protein is CASSSDSRADTDTQYF.

A remark on this clone: Read sequence stops 3 residues before the CDR3 end, and the germline J gene provides the missing end. The rearrangement joins TRBV5-1 to TRBJ2-2; D is possibly TRBD2 (6 bases). Trimming left V 0 bases short and J 0 bases short, with 12 bases between. This CDR3 comprises 17 residues. CDR1 and CDR2 (germline): SGHRS, YFSETQ. CDR3 DNA (partial): TGCGCCAGCAGCTTGGCCCATCAGCGGGCGAACACCGGGGAG. It translates to CASSLAHQRANTGE. The whole CDR3 protein reads CASSLAHQRANTGELFF.

On this clone: The sequenced fragment ends 3 residues before the CDR3 boundary, so the rest is inferred from the germline J gene. V is TRBV3-1 (or the pseudogene TRBV3-2) and J is TRBJ2-5; possible D gene TRBD2, 5 bases. This CDR3 region has 14 residues. Trimming took off 4 bases at V and 4 bases at J, with 13 bases between the two ends. CDR1 LGHDT and CDR2 YNNKEL come from the germline V gene (reference sequence). CDR3 amino acids: CASSPSGVGETQYF. The sequenced part of the CDR3 DNA is TGTGCCAGCAGCCCAAGCGGAGTTGGAGAGACC.

Comment on this clone: The read terminates 3 residues before the CDR3 end, so the remaining end is supplied by the germline J gene. This chain joins TRBV15 and TRBJ2-6; D unclear. With 1 base removed from V and 1 base from J, the gap between germline ends came to 8 bases. This CDR3 contains 16 residues. From germline, CDR1 is LNHNV and CDR2 YYDKDF (reference sequence). The DNA read from the CDR3 is TGTGCCACCAGCAGAGCGACTGGATCTGGGGCCAACGTC. Translating gives CATSRATGSGANV. The entire CDR3 is CATSRATGSGANVLTF.

The CDR3 loop is CSAERPGRYQETQYF. CDR3 bases read: TGCAGTGCAGAAAGGCCAGGGCGATACCAAGAGACC. This rearrangement joins TRBV20-1 to TRBJ2-5; D may be TRBD1 (5 bases). With the read ending 3 residues before the CDR3 end, the germline J gene is used to fill in that end. Germline lookup yields CDR1 DFQATT and CDR2 SNEGSKA (reference sequence). The CDR3 is 15 residues long. The V end was cut by 6 bases, the J end by 0 bases, with 17 bases between.

As to this clone: The read falls 3 residues short of the CDR3 end, and the missing part is taken from the germline J gene. V usage is TRBV19 and J usage is TRBJ2-1, with TRBD2 identical over 12 bases. With 10 bases clipped from V and 3 bases from J, the junction kept 7 bases outside the gene matches. CDR1 LNHDA and CDR2 SQIVND come from the germline V gene (reference sequence). The CDR3 spans 15 residues. CDR3 DNA, as far as it was read: TGTGCCACCAGGACTAGCGGGGCAATCTACAATGAG. Its protein is CATRTSGAIYNE. The whole CDR3 region reads CATRTSGAIYNEQFF.

Worth noting for this clone: The read ends 3 residues early relative to the CDR3; the germline J gene fills the gap. The chain is built from TRBV5-1 and TRBJ2-1; 9 bases line up with TRBD2. From germline, CDR1 is SGHRS and CDR2 YFSETQ. The CDR3 runs 17 residues. With 4 bases clipped from V and 0 bases from J, the junction kept 8 bases outside the gene matches. The CDR3 sequence is CASSKGLADSSYNEQFF. The part of the CDR3 DNA that was read is TGCGCCAGCAGCAAGGGACTAGCCGATAGCTCCTACAATGAG.

Regarding this clone: The read ends 3 residues early relative to the CDR3; the germline J gene fills the gap. The rearrangement uses TRBV6-2 or TRBV6-3 and TRBJ2-1; 8 nucleotides agree with TRBD2. Germline CDR1 is MNHEY and CDR2 is SVGEGT. The CDR3 runs 15 residues. V was pared by 7 bases and J by 7 bases, with 12 bases of the junction left unmatched. The CDR3 loop reads CASTDGGEVGNEQFF. The CDR3 DNA, read in part, is TGTGCCAGCACTGACGGGGGGGAGGTCGGTAATGAG.

Remarks on this clone: A junction boundary mismatches the germline segment, possibly from a read error. The read ends 3 residues early relative to the CDR3; the germline J gene fills the gap. The chain employs TRBV4-2 and TRBJ1-6; D is unclear. The germline CDR1 and CDR2 sequences are LGHNA and YNFKEQ. This CDR3 spans 15 amino acids. CDR3 DNA (partial): TGCGCCAGCAGCCATCGCGTCTCCTATAATTCACCC. Its protein is CASSHRVSYNSP. The full CDR3 protein reads CASSHRVSYNSPLHF.

Comment on this clone: The CDR3 extends 3 residues past the end of the read, so its final part is completed from the germline J gene. The rearrangement joins TRBV30 to TRBJ2-7; 16 bases map to TRBD2. Trimming removed 5 bases from V and 4 bases from J; junction bases left unmatched: 11. The CDR3 is made up of 17 amino acids. CDR1 and CDR2 from the germline V gene are GTSNPN and SVGIG (reference sequence). The CDR3: CAWDSGLAGGALYEQYF. The CDR3 DNA, read in part, is TGTGCCTGGGATTCGGGACTAGCGGGAGGGGCGTTGTACGAG.

In regard to this clone: The sequenced fragment ends 3 residues before the CDR3 boundary, so the rest is inferred from the germline J gene. The V call is TRBV24-1, the J call TRBJ2-7, with 8 bases aligning to TRBD2. CDR1 is KGHDR and CDR2 is SFDVKD in the germline V gene. V gave up 0 bases and J gave up 3 bases; unmatched junction bases: 3. CDR3 length: 15 residues. The sequenced part of the CDR3 DNA is TGTGCCACCAGTGATTTGCGGGGGGGGGTCTACGAG. This encodes CATSDLRGGVYE. The full CDR3 protein is CATSDLRGGVYEQYF.

In the case of this clone: The CDR3 goes on 3 residues after the read ends, and that part is filled in from the germline J gene. V is TRBV20-1 and J is TRBJ1-1; TRBD1 aligns across 12 bases. The CDR3 runs to 15 residues. Germline loops: CDR1 DFQATT, CDR2 SNEGSKA (reference sequence). J gave up 5 bases and V 2 bases, and 6 bases lay outside the gene matches. The DNA read from the CDR3 is TGCAGTGCTAGACCGGGACAGGGGGCGGGGACTGAA. This translates into CSARPGQGAGTE. The whole CDR3 sequence reads CSARPGQGAGTEAFF.